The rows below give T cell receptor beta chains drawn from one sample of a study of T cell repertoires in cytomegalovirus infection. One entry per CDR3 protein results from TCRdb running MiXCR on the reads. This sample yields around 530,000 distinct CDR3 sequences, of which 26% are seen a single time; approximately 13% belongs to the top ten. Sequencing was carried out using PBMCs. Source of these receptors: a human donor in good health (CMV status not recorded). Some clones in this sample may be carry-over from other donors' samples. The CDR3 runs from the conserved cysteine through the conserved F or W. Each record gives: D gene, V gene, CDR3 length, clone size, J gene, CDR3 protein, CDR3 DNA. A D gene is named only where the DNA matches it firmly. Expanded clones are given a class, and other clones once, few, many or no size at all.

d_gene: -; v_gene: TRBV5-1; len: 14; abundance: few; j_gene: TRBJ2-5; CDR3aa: CAPTSGEYQETQYF; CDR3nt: TGCGCGCCCACTTCCGGGGAGTACCAAGAGACCCAGTACTTC
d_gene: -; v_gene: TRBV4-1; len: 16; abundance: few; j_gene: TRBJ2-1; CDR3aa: CASSQSSGWQYNEQFF; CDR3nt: TGCGCCAGCAGCCAATCTTCCGGGTGGCAATACAATGAGCAGTTCTTC
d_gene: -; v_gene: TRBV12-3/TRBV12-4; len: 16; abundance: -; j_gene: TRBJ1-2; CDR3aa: CASRPTDLTENYGYTF; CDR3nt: TGTGCCAGCAGACCCACTGACTTGACAGAAAACTATGGCTACACCTTC
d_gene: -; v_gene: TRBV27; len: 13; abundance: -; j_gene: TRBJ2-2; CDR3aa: CASSLSVGWELFF; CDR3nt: TGTGCCAGCAGTTTATCGGTAGGGTGGGAGCTGTTTTTT
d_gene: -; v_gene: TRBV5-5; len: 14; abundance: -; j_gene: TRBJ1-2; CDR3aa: CASSGTLRDYGYTF; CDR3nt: TGTGCCAGCAGCGGGACCCTCCGGGACTATGGCTACACCTTC
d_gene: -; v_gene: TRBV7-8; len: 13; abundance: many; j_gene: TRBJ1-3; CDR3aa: CASSGEPGNTIYF; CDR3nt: TGTGCCAGCAGCGGTGAGCCTGGAAACACCATATATTTT
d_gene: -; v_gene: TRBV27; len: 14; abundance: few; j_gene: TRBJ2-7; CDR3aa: CASSFRWGIWEQYF; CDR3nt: TGTGCCAGCAGTTTTAGGTGGGGAATTTGGGAGCAGTACTTC
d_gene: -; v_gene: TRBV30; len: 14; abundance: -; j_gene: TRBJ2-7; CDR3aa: CAWSVSSVVYEQYF; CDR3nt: TGTGCCTGGAGTGTCTCTAGCGTGGTCTACGAGCAGTACTTC
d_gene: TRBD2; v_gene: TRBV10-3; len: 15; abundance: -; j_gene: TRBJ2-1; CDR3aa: CASLSGRAAYNEQFF; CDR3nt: TGTGCCAGCCTTAGCGGGAGGGCGGCCTACAATGAGCAGTTCTTC
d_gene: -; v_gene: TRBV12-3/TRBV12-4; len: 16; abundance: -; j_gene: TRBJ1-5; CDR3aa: CASSPDAIYSNQPQHF; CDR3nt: TGTGCCAGCAGTCCGGACGCGATCTATAGCAATCAGCCCCAGCATTTT
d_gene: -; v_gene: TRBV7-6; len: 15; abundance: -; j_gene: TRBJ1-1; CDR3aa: CASSSGPIRGTEAFF; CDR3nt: TGTGCCAGCAGCTCAGGGCCTATCCGGGGCACTGAAGCTTTCTTT
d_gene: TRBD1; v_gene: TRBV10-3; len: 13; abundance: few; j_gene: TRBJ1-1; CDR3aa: CAISTGAPTEAFF; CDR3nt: TGTGCCATCAGTACAGGGGCTCCTACGGAAGCTTTCTTT
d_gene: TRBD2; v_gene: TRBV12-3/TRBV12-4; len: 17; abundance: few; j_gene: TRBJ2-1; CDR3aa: CASSLVTSGPSYNEQFF; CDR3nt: TGTGCCAGCAGTTTAGTCACTAGCGGACCCTCCTACAATGAGCAGTTCTTC
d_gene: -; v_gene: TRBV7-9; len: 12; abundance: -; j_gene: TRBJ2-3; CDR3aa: CASSPQSYTQYF; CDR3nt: TGTGCCAGCAGCCCACAGTCGTATACGCAGTATTTT
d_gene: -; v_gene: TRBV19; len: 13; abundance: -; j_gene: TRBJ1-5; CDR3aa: CGSTGFWNQPQHF; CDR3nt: TGTGGGAGTACAGGGTTTTGGAATCAGCCCCAGCATTTT
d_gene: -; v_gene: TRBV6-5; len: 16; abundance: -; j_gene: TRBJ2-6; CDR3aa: CASTTWGGSGANVLTF; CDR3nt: TGTGCCAGCACCACTTGGGGCGGCTCTGGGGCCAACGTCCTGACTTTC
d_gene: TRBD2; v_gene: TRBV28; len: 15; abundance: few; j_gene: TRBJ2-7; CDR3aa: CASRLPGLAGLEQYF; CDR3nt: TGTGCCAGCAGACTCCCCGGGCTAGCGGGTCTCGAGCAGTACTTC
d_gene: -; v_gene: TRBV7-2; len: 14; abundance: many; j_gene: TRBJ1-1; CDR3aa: CASSPHQMNTEAFF; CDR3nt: TGTGCCAGCAGCCCTCACCAAATGAACACTGAAGCTTTCTTT
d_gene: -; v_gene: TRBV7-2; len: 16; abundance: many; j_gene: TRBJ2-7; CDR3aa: CASSLSGQSLGDEQYF; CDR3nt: TGTGCCAGCAGCTTAAGTGGGCAGTCCCTCGGAGACGAGCAGTACTTC
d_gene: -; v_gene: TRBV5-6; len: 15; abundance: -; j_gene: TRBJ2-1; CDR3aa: CASSLGVFSYNEQFF; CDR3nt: TGTGCCAGCAGCTTGGGCGTCTTTTCCTACAATGAGCAGTTCTTC
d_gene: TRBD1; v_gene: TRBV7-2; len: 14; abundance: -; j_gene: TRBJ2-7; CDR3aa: CASSWTGPPYEQYF; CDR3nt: TGTGCCAGCAGCTGGACAGGGCCCCCCTACGAGCAGTACTTC
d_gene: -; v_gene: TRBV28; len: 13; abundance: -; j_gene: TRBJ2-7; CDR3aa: CATLGGQGDEQYF; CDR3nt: TGTGCCACCCTGGGGGGGCAAGGCGACGAGCAGTACTTC
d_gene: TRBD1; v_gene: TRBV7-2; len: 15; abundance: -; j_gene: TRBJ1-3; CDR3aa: CASGGQFSSGNTIYF; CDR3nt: TGTGCCAGCGGGGGACAGTTTAGCTCTGGAAACACCATATATTTT
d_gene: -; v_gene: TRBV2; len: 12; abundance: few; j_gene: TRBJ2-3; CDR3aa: CASSEGFEEQYF; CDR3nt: TGTGCCAGCAGTGAAGGGTTCGAGGAGCAGTATTTT
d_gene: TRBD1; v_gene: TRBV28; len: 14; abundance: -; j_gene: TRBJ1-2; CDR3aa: CASSTGTDDYGYTF; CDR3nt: TGTGCCAGCAGTACCGGGACAGATGACTATGGCTACACCTTC
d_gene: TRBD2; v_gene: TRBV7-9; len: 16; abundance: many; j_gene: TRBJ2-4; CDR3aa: CASQGLAGEAKNIQYF; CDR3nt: TGTGCCAGCCAAGGATTAGCGGGAGAGGCCAAAAACATTCAGTACTTC
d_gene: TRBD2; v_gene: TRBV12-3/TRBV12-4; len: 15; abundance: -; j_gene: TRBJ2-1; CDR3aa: CASSPGLVEDNEQFF; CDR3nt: TGTGCCAGCAGTCCGGGACTAGTGGAAGACAATGAGCAGTTCTTC
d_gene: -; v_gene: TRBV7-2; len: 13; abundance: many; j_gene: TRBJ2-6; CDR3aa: CASSAIEANVLTF; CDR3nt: TGTGCCAGCAGCGCAATTGAGGCCAACGTCCTGACTTTC
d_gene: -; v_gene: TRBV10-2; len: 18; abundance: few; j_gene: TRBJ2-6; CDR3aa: CASSESSGLGSGANVLTF; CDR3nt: TGCGCCAGCAGTGAGTCGTCAGGCTTGGGCTCTGGGGCCAACGTCCTGACTTTC
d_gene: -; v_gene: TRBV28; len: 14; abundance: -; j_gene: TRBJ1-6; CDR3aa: CASSFRGVGSPLHF; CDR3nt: TGTGCCAGCAGTTTTAGAGGGGTTGGTTCACCCCTCCACTTT
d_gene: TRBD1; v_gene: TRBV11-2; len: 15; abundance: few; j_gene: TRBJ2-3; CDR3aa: CASSATRQGHYTQYF; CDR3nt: TGTGCCAGCAGCGCCACAAGACAGGGGCACTATACGCAGTATTTT
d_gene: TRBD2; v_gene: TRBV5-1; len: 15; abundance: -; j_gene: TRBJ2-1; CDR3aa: CASSGDGRDYNEQFF; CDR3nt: TGCGCCAGCAGCGGGGACGGGAGGGACTACAATGAGCAGTTCTTC
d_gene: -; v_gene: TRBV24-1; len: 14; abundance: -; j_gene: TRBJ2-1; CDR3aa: CAKNSGTKVDEQFF; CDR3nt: TGTGCCAAGAATTCCGGGACAAAGGTCGATGAGCAGTTCTTC
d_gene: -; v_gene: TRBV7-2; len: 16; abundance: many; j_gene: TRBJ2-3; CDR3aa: CASSLSISRGADTQYF; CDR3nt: TGTGCCAGCAGCCTGTCCATTTCAAGAGGGGCAGATACGCAGTATTTT
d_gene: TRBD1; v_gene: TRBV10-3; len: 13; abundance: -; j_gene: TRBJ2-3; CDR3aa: CAIAGTGRDTQYF; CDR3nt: TGTGCCATCGCCGGGACAGGTCGGGATACGCAGTATTTT
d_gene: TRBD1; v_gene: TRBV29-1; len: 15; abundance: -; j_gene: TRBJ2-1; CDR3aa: CSVDSRGLTYNEQFF; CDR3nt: TGCAGCGTTGATAGCAGGGGGCTAACGTACAATGAGCAGTTCTTC
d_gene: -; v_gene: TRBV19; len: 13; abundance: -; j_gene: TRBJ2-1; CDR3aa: CASIPPTGNEQFF; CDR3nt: TGTGCCAGTATTCCTCCTACCGGCAATGAGCAGTTCTTC
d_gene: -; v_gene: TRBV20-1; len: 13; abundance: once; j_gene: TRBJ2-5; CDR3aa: CSARDGASRTQYF; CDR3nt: TGCAGTGCTAGAGATGGTGCTTCGAGGACCCAGTACTTC
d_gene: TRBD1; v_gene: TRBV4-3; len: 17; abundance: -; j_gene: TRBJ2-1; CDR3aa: CASSLTVWGQGNNEQFF; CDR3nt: TGCGCCAGCAGCCTTACTGTCTGGGGACAGGGTAACAATGAGCAGTTCTTC
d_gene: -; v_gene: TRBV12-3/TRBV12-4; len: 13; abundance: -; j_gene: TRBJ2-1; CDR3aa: CASTLGSVTEQFF; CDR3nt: TGTGCCAGCACCCTGGGGAGCGTGACTGAGCAGTTCTTC
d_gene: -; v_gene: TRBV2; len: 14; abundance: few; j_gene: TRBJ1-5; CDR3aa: CASSEWGGQQPQHF; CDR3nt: TGTGCCAGCAGTGAGTGGGGGGGACAACAGCCCCAGCATTTT
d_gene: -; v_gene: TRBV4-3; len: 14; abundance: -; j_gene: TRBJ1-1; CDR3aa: CASSQDIWGTEAFF; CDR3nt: TGCGCCAGCAGCCAAGATATATGGGGGACTGAAGCTTTCTTT
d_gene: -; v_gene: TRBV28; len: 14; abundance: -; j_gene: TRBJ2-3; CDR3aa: CASSPPDPTDTQYF; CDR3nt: TGTGCCAGCAGTCCGCCGGACCCGACAGATACGCAGTATTTT
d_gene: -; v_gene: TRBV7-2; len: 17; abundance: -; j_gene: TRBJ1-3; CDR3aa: CASSQERSGRSGNTIYF; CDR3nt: TGTGCCAGCAGCCAAGAGAGATCCGGGAGGTCTGGAAACACCATATATTTT
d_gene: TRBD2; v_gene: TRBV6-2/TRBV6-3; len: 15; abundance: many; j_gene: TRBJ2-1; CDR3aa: CASRETSGRSNEQFF; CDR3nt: TGTGCCAGCAGGGAGACTAGCGGGAGATCCAATGAGCAGTTCTTC
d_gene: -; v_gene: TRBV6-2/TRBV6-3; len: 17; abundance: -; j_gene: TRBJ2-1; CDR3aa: CASSYSISGNFYNEQFF; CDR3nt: TGTGCCAGCAGTTACTCTATTAGCGGCAATTTCTACAATGAGCAGTTCTTC
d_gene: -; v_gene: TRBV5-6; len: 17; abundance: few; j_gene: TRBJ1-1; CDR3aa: CASSFVKFNRVNTEAFF; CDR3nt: TGTGCCAGCAGCTTTGTAAAGTTTAATAGGGTGAACACTGAAGCTTTCTTT
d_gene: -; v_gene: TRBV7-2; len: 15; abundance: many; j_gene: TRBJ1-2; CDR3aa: CASSPALGNSYGYTF; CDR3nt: TGTGCCAGCAGCCCCGCACTCGGCAATAGCTATGGCTACACCTTC